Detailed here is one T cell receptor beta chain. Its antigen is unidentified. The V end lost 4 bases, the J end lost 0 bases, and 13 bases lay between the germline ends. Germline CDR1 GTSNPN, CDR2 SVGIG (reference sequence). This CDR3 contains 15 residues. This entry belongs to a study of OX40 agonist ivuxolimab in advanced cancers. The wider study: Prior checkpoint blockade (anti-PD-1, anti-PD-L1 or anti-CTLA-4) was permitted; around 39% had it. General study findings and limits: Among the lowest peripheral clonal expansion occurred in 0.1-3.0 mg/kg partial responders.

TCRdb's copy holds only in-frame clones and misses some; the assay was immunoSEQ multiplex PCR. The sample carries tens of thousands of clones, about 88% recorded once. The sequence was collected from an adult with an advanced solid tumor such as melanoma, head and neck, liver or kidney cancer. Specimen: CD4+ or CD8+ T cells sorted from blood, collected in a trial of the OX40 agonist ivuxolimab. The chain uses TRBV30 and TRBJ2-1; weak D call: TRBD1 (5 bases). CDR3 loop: CAWTLGASSYNEQFF. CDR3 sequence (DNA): TGTGCCTGGACCCTAGGGGCAAGCTCCTACAATGAGCAGTTCTTC.